This T cell receptor (beta chain) was observed in a study of cytomegalovirus exposure and HLA in healthy donors. Study-wide context: From HLA-typed donors, an early data release held some 80 million unique TCRs.

Overall study results and limits: When the data were analyzed later, several of the most significant clusters appeared to be linked to common viral pathogens.

Germline values: CDR1 ENHRY, CDR2 SYGVKD. V gave up 4 bases and J gave up 4 bases; unmatched junction bases: 2. The CDR3 is 14 residues long. Concerning this clone itself: Its antigen remains unidentified.

The PCR used 60 Vbeta and 13 Jbeta primers. Here immunoSEQ multiplex PCR was the method, and the copy in TCRdb shows in-frame clones only, minus some. Seen in this sample are about 110,000 clones; the ten most common clones hold around 3.5%. Sequencing was carried out using PBMCs. The TCR comes from a man aged 25-45 years in good health and CMV-seronegative. The V call is TRBV10-3, the J call TRBJ2-7, with 12 nucleotides matching TRBD2. In DNA form, the CDR3 reads TGTGCCATCAGTGCCGGGACTAGCGGGTACGAGCAGTACTTC. This encodes CAISAGTSGYEQYF.